Sequencing of this T cell receptor beta chain was carried out in a study of blood T cell repertoires in COVID-19 (dated by TCRdb to the early 2020s). As for the study more broadly: Samples from collaborators originated in the United States, Italy and Spain and spanned both the acute and convalescent phases of COVID-19. The material from the prospective study consisted of cDNA or gDNA derived from T cells, B-cell-depleted T cells, or PBMCs. Deeply sampled blood TCRbeta repertoires from subjects exposed to, actively infected with, or recovered from COVID-19 were included in the dataset. The repertoires were made available in a free public database intended to serve as a resource for research on the immune response to SARS-CoV-2. Samples were obtained from the ongoing ImmuneRACE study (first 160 participants) and from 1,254 subjects provided by 6 global collaborators. Nearly every sample came with metadata listing a de-identified subject ID, COVID-19 status, age in years and sex. Where available, HLA class I and class II types were taken from metadata supplied by the sample provider and were not determined by assay-based typing.

Summary of the overall study and its limitations: Clinical and demographic metadata were provided uncurated, with the amount varying by source and participant.

Collaborating institutions collected whole blood in K2EDTA tubes following their own protocols. Collaborator samples were shipped for TCRbeta analysis as frozen whole blood, isolated PBMCs, or DNA extracted from either sample type. This clone was seen ten or more times. The specificity of this receptor is unknown. One base away there is no much larger clone; base qualities are not given. TCRbeta CDR3 regions were amplified from genomic DNA by means of the immunoSEQ Assay, a bias-controlled multiplex PCR. The study's processing was this. The number of nucleated cells in each sample was estimated by amplification of reference gene primers within the assay. Sequence reads were collapsed and filtered to measure the absolute abundance of every unique TCRbeta CDR3 rearrangement. Productive Simpson clonality was computed per sample as the square root of Simpson's diversity index over productive rearrangements. As stored in TCRdb, this immuneACCESS dataset retains in-frame rearrangements with V and J assigned. A fraction of the clones does not appear; measured against another copy, unresolved V genes explain less than half of the discrepancy, and the remainder lacks a known reason. The DNA gave D and trimming, while V, J and clone size come from that table. Present in this sample are about 230,000 clones, 84% of which were seen just once. 4% to 5.5% of the sample is taken by the ten largest.

The CDR3 starts with the cysteine, ends with the phenylalanine, and has 14 residues. Only CDR3 DNA remains: 42 bases, in frame from the first base. Cut back by 4 bases and 4 bases, the V and J ends lie 13 bases apart. CDR1 SNHLY and CDR2 FYNNEI are derived from the germline V gene. The V and J genes are TRBV2 and TRBJ1-2; TRBD1 is a possible D gene, resting on 6 matching bases. Source material: peripheral blood. The clonotype comes from a man between 45 and 60 years old with active or convalescent COVID-19. The base sequence is TGTGCCAGCAGTGTTGTATCAGGGGCCTATGGCTACACCTTC. This yields the protein CASSVVSGAYGYTF.